A single sample is the source of the 22 T cell receptor beta chains below, sequenced in a study of shared clonotypes between healthy human individuals. The protocol was immunoSEQ multiplex PCR, while the TCRdb copy is restricted to in-frame clones and leaves out a portion. The sample consists of about 2.1 million clones, just under 95% of them appearing once. Naive CD8 cells, CD45RO-negative and positively selected for CCR7, excluded terminally differentiated effector memory CD45RA+ cells. The sample was naive CD8+ T cells from PBMCs. The source is a man aged 18 to 35 in good health. Some clones in this sample may be carry-over from other donors' samples.

The chain recombines TRBV4-2 with TRBJ2-5; no clear D. Germline lookup yields CDR1 LGHNA and CDR2 YNFKEQ. The CDR3 is 13 amino acids. Trimming took 1 base from V and 5 from J, leaving 8 bases between them. DNA for the CDR3: TGTGCCAGCAGCCAAGTTAGTCGGGAGACCCAGTACTTC. It codes for CASSQVSRETQYF.

The CDR3 bases are TGCAGCGTTGCTGTTGTAGGAAACAATGAGCAGTTCTTC. Translating gives CSVAVVGNNEQFF. The gene calls are TRBV29-1 and TRBJ2-1; D unclear. The CDR3 has 13 amino acids. Trimming cost V 4 bases and J 5 bases, with 12 bases left between them. Germline loops: CDR1 SQVTM, CDR2 ANQGSEA.

The chain carries TRBV20-1 and TRBJ1-1; D is uncertain. The germline gives CDR1 DFQATT, CDR2 SNEGSKA (reference sequence). The length of the CDR3 is 11 residues. V was clipped by 3 bases and J by 6 bases, with 8 bases between them. The CDR3 nucleotides read TGCAGTGCTAGGAGGTTAGCTGAAGCTTTCTTT. Protein product: CSARRLAEAFF.

This chain connects TRBV15 to TRBJ2-7; 10 bases match TRBD1. This CDR3 contains 14 residues. V was pared by 3 bases and J by 3 bases, with 2 bases of the junction left unmatched. The germline V gene encodes CDR1 LNHNV and CDR2 YYDKDF (reference sequence). CDR3 sequence: CATSSRDRGYEQYF. The CDR3 DNA reads TGTGCCACCAGCAGCCGGGACAGGGGCTACGAGCAGTACTTC.

The gene calls are TRBV4-1 and TRBJ2-1, with TRBD1 matching over 9 bases. The CDR3 totals 13 residues. Germline trimming cut 6 bases from V and 15 bases from J; bases unmatched to any gene: 12. CDR1 and CDR2 (germline): MGHRA, YSYEKL. Here the CDR3 DNA reads TGCGCCAGCAGTGACGTACAGGGGGCCTGGCTGTTCTTC. It specifies CASSDVQGAWLFF.

The chain has TRBV11-3 and TRBJ2-2, with 9 nucleotides matching TRBD1. The CDR3 is 15 amino acids. Germline CDR1 is SGHNT and CDR2 is YENEEA. The V segment lost 4 bases and the J segment 6 bases; nucleotides outside the gene matches: 6. CDR3: CASSSYRGQSGELFF. The CDR3, as DNA: TGTGCCAGCAGCTCCTACAGGGGGCAGTCCGGGGAGCTGTTTTTT.

The genes are TRBV7-9 and TRBJ2-7; a possible D gene is TRBD2 (5 bases). Between the trimmed V and J ends, which lost 5 bases and 7 bases, there was a span of 15 bases. This CDR3 is 13 amino acids long. Per the germline V gene, CDR1 is SEHNR and CDR2 is FQNEAQ (reference sequence). CDR3 DNA sequence: TGTGCCAGCAGCCGATTGTCGGGGAAAGAGCAGTACTTC. It yields the protein CASSRLSGKEQYF.

The sample holds one count of this clone. Other nucleotide sequences in the sample specify the same CDR3. The rearrangement uses TRBV5-4 and TRBJ2-1, with TRBD2 identical over 8 bases. The germline CDR1 and CDR2 sequences are SGHNT and YYREEE (reference sequence). CDR3 size: 15 residues. J gave up 5 bases and V 1 base, and 5 bases lay outside the gene matches. The CDR3 region has the DNA TGTGCCAGCAGCTTGAAGCGGGAGCTTAACAATGAGCAGTTCTTC. It codes for CASSLKRELNNEQFF.

V gene TRBV4-1 combines with J gene TRBJ2-1, with D possibly matching TRBD1 (6 bases). V gave up 0 bases and J gave up 7 bases, with 16 bases separating them. From germline, CDR1 is MGHRA and CDR2 YSYEKL. The CDR3 covers 16 residues. CDR3 sequence reads: CASSQEQGYTRNEQFF. CDR3 bases: TGCGCCAGCAGCCAAGAACAGGGCTACACCAGGAATGAGCAGTTCTTC.

CDR3 sequence reads: CASLWGDRYNQPQHF. In DNA, the CDR3 is TGTGCCAGCCTTTGGGGGGACAGGTACAATCAGCCCCAGCATTTT. This chain connects TRBV6-1 to TRBJ1-5; 8 nucleotides line up with TRBD1. Trimming took 8 bases from V and 3 from J; bases not matched to a gene: 9. The CDR3 length is 15 residues. In germline, CDR1 is MNHNS, CDR2 SASEGT.

The chain is built from TRBV28 and TRBJ2-1; D may be TRBD1 or TRBD2 (5 bases each). The CDR3 is 15 amino acids. V dropped 5 bases and J dropped 8 bases, with 19 bases sitting between them. Germline values: CDR1 MDHEN, CDR2 SYDVKM. The CDR3 sequence: CASSGSSRVLDEQFF. The CDR3 DNA sequence: TGTGCCAGCAGTGGGTCTAGCAGGGTCTTGGATGAGCAGTTCTTC.

This chain links TRBV5-6 with TRBJ1-6; 8 nucleotides match TRBD1. V shed 2 bases, J shed 10 bases, and the junction held 11 bases outside the gene matches. Germline assignment: CDR1 SGHDT and CDR2 YYEEEE. The CDR3 sequence is 16 residues long. CDR3 protein: CASSLPRQGYGSPLHF. The CDR3 region has the DNA TGTGCCAGCAGCTTACCTCGACAGGGGTATGGGTCACCCCTCCACTTT.

The V gene is TRBV5-6, the J gene TRBJ2-7; the D is unclear. Per the germline V gene, CDR1 is SGHDT and CDR2 is YYEEEE. The CDR3 extends over 11 amino acids. The germline V and J ends were trimmed by 4 bases and 5 bases, with 7 bases remaining between them. The CDR3 DNA sequence: TGTGCCAGCAGCCAAGGCCACGAGCAGTACTTC. Its translation is CASSQGHEQYF.

Concerning this clone: Other DNA sequences within the sample encode an identical CDR3. The V call is TRBV28, the J call TRBJ1-3; D call uncertain. The V gene's germline CDR1 is MDHEN and CDR2 SYDVKM. V was clipped by 6 bases and J by 1 base, with 10 bases between them. CDR3 size: 14 residues. The DNA of the CDR3 is TGTGCCAGCAGCCCCCCGGGGTCTGGAAACACCATATATTTT. As protein: CASSPPGSGNTIYF.

This chain connects TRBV10-2 to TRBJ2-7; tentative D call: TRBD1 (5 bases). Trimming removed 6 bases from V and 4 bases from J, with 10 bases in between. Germline V CDR1 and CDR2: WSHSY, SAAADI. This CDR3 spans 12 amino acids. The CDR3 coding sequence is TGCGCCAGCAGGGTGCAGGGTTACGAGCAGTACTTC. Its protein is CASRVQGYEQYF.

This sequence joins TRBV7-9 and TRBJ2-6, with D uncertain. CDR3 length equals 17 residues. Germline loops: CDR1 SEHNR, CDR2 FQNEAQ (reference sequence). Trimming took 1 base from V and 0 from J, leaving 10 bases between them. For the CDR3, the DNA is TGTGCCAGCAGCTTAGGCGGCCAAGACTCTGGGGCCAACGTCCTGACTTTC. This translates into CASSLGGQDSGANVLTF.

Details on this clone: Other DNA sequences in the same sample also yield this CDR3. The gene calls are TRBV27 and TRBJ1-2, with 8 bases identical to TRBD1. Germline lookup yields CDR1 MNHEY and CDR2 SMNVEV (reference sequence). This CDR3 comprises 14 residues. V gave up 3 bases and J gave up 2 bases; unmatched junction bases: 2. The CDR3 sequence is CASSFQGANYGYTF. CDR3 coding DNA: TGTGCCAGCAGTTTCCAGGGGGCGAACTATGGCTACACCTTC.

CDR3 loop: CASSLWQINQPQHF. In nucleotides, the CDR3 is TGTGCCAGCAGCTTGTGGCAGATCAATCAGCCCCAGCATTTT. The chain uses TRBV7-2 and TRBJ1-5; D is unresolved. CDR3 length: 14 residues. V was clipped by 3 bases and J by 3 bases, with 9 bases between them. The germline gives CDR1 SGHTA, CDR2 FQGNSA.

On this clone itself: The sample holds other DNA sequences that translate to the same CDR3. The chain links TRBV19 to TRBJ1-1; D is uncertain. CDR1 LNHDA and CDR2 SQIVND come from the germline V gene (reference sequence). The CDR3 is made up of 13 amino acids. Trimming removed 5 bases at V and 0 bases at J, with 7 bases between. CDR3 sequence (DNA): TGTGCCAGTAGTCCGGGCTTGAACACTGAAGCTTTCTTT. Protein sequence: CASSPGLNTEAFF.

The gene calls are TRBV4-3 and TRBJ1-4; D possibly corresponds to TRBD1 (6 bases). V lost 1 base, J lost 7 bases, and 25 bases lay in between. The length of the CDR3 is 19 residues. CDR1 is LGHNA and CDR2 is YSLEER in the germline V gene. The CDR3 coding sequence is TGCGCCAGCAGCCAAGTGTCAGGGGTGGCTGCGAGACGGGGTGAAAAACTGTTTTTT. Residues: CASSQVSGVAARRGEKLFF.

The chain is built from TRBV28 and TRBJ1-5; no reliable D call. Trimming cost V 7 bases and J 9 bases, with 16 bases left between them. Per the germline V gene, CDR1 is MDHEN and CDR2 is SYDVKM. This CDR3 is built from 13 residues. The CDR3 is CASTEKAQRPQHF. CDR3 nucleotides: TGTGCCAGCACCGAGAAGGCCCAACGGCCCCAGCATTTT.

The chain links TRBV7-8 to TRBJ1-2, with TRBD1 matching 8 bases. V shed 4 bases, J shed 4 bases, and the junction held 11 bases outside the gene matches. Germline CDR1 is SGHVS and CDR2 is FQNEAQ. The CDR3 length is 16 residues. Written as DNA, the CDR3 is TGTGCCAGCAGCTCAGCACCGGGACAGGATGCCTATGGCTACACCTTC. Translated: CASSSAPGQDAYGYTF.